This TCR beta chain appears in the sequencing data of a study of CD8 T cells in ankylosing spondylitis. Findings and limits, study-wide: In ankylosing spondylitis blood, a motif of several highly homologous TCR beta variants appeared characteristic.

Points on this clonotype: Its antigen is as yet unknown.

The V gene lost 2 bases and the J gene lost 6 bases, with 8 bases spanning the gap. Germline lookup yields CDR1 DFQATT and CDR2 SNEGSKA (reference sequence). This CDR3 has 12 amino acids. One entry per CDR3 protein, called by TCRdb with MiXCR from the 5' RACE reads. The sample records approximately 240,000 distinct CDR3 sequences, 20% to 30% being singletons. The receptor's source is a male donor with ankylosing spondylitis or in good health (not recorded which). The rearrangement links TRBV20-1 to TRBJ1-5; the D is unclear. The sample was blood, either unsorted or a sorted T cell fraction (not recorded which). The CDR3 region has the DNA TGCAGTGCTAGACGGGGAGGTCAGCCCCAGCATTTT. Its protein is CSARRGGQPQHF.